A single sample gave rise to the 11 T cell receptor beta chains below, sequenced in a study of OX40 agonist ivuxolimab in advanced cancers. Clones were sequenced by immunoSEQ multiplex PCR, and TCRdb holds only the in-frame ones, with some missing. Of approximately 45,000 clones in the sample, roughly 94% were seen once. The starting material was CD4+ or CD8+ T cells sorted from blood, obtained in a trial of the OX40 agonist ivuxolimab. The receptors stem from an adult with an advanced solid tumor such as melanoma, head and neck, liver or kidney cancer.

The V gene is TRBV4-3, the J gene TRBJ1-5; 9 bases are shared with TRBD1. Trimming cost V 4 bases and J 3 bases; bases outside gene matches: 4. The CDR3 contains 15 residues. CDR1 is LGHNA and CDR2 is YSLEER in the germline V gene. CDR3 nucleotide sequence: TGCGCCAGCAGCCCAGGGACAGGGTTCAATCAGCCCCAGCATTTT. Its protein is CASSPGTGFNQPQHF.

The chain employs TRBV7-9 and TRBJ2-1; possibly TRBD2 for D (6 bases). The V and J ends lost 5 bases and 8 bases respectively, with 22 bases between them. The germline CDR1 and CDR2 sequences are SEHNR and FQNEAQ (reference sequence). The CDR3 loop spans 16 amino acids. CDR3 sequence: CASSTSGSLFRDEQFF. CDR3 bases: TGTGCCAGCAGCACAAGCGGGTCGCTCTTTAGGGATGAGCAGTTCTTC. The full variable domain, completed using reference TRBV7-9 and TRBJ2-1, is DTGVSQNPRHKITKRGQNVTFRCDPISEHNRLYWYRQTLGQGPEFLTYFQNEAQLEKSRLLSDRFSAERPKGSFSTLEIQRTEQGDSAMYLCASSTSGSLFRDEQFFGPGTRLTVL.

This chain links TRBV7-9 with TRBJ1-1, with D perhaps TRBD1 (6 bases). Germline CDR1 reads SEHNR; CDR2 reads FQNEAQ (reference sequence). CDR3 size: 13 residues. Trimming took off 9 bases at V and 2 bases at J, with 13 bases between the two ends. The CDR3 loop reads CASAGASNTEAFF. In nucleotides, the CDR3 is TGTGCCAGTGCGGGGGCCTCAAACACTGAAGCTTTCTTT.

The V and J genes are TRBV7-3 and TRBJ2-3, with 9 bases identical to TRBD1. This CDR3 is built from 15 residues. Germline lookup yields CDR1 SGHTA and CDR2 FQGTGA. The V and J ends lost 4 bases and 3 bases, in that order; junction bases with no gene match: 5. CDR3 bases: TGTGCCAGCAGCTCGACAGGGGGTGGGACAGATACGCAGTATTTT. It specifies CASSSTGGGTDTQYF.

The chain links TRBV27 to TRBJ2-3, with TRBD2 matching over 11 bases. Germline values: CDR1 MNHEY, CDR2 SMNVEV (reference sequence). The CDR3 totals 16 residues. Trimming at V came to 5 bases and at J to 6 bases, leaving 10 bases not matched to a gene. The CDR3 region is CASSLYSGRAPDTQYF. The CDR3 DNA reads TGTGCCAGCAGTCTATATAGCGGGAGGGCCCCCGATACGCAGTATTTT.

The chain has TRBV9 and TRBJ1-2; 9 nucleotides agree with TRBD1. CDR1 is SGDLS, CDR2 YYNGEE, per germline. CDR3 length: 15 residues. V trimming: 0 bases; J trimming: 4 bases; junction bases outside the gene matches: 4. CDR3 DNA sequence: TGTGCCAGCAGCGTAGTCGGACAGGGGAGCTATGGCTACACCTTC. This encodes CASSVVGQGSYGYTF.

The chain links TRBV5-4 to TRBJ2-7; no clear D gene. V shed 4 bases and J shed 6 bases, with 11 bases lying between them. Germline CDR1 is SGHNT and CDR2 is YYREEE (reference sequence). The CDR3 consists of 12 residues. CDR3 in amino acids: CASSDDTGEQYF. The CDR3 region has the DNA TGTGCCAGCAGCGACGACACGGGCGAGCAGTACTTC.

The CDR3 sequence is CASSPLNSLAKNIQYF. DNA for the CDR3: TGTGCCAGCAGCCCCCTCAATTCACTAGCCAAAAACATTCAGTACTTC. The chain couples TRBV5-8 to TRBJ2-4; D is ambiguous. With 4 bases removed from V and 0 bases from J, the gap between germline ends came to 14 bases. The V gene's germline CDR1 is SGHTS and CDR2 YDEGEE. The CDR3 contains 16 residues.

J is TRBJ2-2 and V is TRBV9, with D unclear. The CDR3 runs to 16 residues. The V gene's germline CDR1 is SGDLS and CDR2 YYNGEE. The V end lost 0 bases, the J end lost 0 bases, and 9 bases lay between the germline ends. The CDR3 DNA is TGTGCCAGCAGCGTAGGTAGCTTCTCGAACACCGGGGAGCTGTTTTTT. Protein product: CASSVGSFSNTGELFF.

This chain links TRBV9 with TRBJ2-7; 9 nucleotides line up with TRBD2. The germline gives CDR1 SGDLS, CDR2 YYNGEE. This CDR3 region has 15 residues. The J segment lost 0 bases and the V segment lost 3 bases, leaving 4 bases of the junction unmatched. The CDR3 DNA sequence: TGTGCCAGCAGCGCCAGCGGGGGGAGCTCCTACGAGCAGTACTTC. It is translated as CASSASGGSSYEQYF.

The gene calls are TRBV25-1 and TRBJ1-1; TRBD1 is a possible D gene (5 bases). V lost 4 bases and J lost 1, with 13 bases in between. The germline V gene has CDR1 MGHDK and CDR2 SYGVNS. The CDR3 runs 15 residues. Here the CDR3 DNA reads TGTGCCAGCAGTGGGGACCGATCGCGGAACACTGAAGCTTTCTTT. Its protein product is CASSGDRSRNTEAFF.